This T cell receptor (beta chain) came from a study of blood T cell repertoires in COVID-19. Study background: There were acute and convalescent COVID-19 samples, and they came from the United States, Italy and Spain. PBMCs, B-cell-depleted T cells, or T cells provided the cDNA or gDNA that made up the material.

CDR3 length equals 16 residues. The germline CDR1 and CDR2 sequences are SGHRS and YFSETQ. V lost 0 bases to trimming and J lost 1 base; unmatched junction nucleotides: 3. Enrollment of patients from Seattle took place during active infection, with longitudinal follow-up. The method was immunoSEQ multiplex PCR; TCRdb's version includes in-frame clones alone and lacks a portion of them. The sample lists 140,000 to 150,000 clones; 80% to 90% were seen once. This chain uses TRBV5-1 with TRBJ1-1; 10 nucleotides line up with TRBD1. Sequencing used peripheral blood. The TCR sequence derives from a woman in her sixties or seventies with COVID-19, enrolled during active disease. The CDR3 bases are TGCGCCAGCAGCTTGGGGGACAGGGGATGGAACACTGAAGCTTTCTTT. Translating gives CASSLGDRGWNTEAFF.